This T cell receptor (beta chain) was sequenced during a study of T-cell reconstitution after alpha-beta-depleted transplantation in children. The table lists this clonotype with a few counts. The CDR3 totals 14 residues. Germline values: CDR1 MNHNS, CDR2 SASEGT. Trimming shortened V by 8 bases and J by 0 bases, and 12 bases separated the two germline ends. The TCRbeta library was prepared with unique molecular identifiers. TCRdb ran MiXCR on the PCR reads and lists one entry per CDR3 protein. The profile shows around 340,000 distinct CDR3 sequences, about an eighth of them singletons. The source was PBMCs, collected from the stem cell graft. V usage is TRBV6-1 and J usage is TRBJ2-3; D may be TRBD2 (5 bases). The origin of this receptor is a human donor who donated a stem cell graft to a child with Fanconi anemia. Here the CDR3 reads CASWRSGSTDTQYF. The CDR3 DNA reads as TGTGCCAGCTGGAGAAGCGGTAGCACAGATACGCAGTATTTT.